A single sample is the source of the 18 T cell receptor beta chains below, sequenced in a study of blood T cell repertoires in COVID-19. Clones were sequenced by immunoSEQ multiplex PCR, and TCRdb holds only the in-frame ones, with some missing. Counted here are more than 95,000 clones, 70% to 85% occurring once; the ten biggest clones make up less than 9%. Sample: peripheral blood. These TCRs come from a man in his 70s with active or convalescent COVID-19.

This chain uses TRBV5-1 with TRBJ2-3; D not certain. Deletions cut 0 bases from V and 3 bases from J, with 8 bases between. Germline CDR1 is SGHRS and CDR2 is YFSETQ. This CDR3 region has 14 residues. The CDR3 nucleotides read TGCGCCAGCAGCTTGGCTCCTCTTACAGATACGCAGTATTTT. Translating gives CASSLAPLTDTQYF.

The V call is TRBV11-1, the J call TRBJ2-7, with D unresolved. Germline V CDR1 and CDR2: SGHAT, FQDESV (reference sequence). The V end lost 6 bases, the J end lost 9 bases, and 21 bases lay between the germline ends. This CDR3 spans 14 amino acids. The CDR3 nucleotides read TGTGCCAGCAGTCCTTCGGATGGCCTACGAGGGCAGTACTTC. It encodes CASSPSDGLRGQYF.

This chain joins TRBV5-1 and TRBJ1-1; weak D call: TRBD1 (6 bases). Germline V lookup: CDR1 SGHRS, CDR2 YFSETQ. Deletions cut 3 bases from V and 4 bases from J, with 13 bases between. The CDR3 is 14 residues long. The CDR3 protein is CASSSGQGFTEAFF. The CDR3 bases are TGCGCCAGCAGCTCGGGACAAGGTTTCACTGAAGCTTTCTTT.

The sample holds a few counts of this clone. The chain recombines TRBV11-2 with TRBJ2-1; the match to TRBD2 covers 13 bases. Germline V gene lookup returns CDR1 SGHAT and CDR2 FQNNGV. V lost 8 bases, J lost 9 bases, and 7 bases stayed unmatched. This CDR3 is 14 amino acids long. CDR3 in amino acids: CASGGTSGMGEQFF. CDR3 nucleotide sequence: TGTGCCAGCGGCGGGACTAGCGGGATGGGTGAGCAGTTCTTC.

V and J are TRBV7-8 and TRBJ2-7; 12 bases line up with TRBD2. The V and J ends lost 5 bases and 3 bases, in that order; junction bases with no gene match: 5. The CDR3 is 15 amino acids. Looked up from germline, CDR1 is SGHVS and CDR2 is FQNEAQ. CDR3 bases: TGTGCCAGCAGCACGACTAGCGGGGGACGCTACGAGCAGTACTTC. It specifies CASSTTSGGRYEQYF.

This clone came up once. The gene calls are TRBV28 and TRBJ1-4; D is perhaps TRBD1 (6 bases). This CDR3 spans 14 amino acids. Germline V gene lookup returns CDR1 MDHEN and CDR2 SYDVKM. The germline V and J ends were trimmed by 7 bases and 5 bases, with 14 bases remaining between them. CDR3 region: CASTPGGGNEKLFF. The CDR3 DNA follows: TGTGCCAGCACCCCGGGGGGCGGGAATGAAAAACTGTTTTTT.

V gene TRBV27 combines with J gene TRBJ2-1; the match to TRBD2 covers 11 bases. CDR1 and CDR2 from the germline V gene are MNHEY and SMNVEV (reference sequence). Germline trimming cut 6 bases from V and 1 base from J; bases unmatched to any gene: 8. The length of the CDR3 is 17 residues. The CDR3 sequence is CASRPRTSGRSYNEQFF. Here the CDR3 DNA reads TGTGCCAGCAGACCCCGGACTAGCGGGCGTTCCTACAATGAGCAGTTCTTC.

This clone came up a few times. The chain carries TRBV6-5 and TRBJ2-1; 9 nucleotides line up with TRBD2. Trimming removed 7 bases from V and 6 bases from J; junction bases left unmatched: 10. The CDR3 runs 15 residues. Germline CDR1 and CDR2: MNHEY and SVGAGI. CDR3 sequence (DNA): TGTGCCAGCACCTCATCTAGCGGGAACCTCAATGAGCAGTTCTTC. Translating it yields CASTSSSGNLNEQFF.

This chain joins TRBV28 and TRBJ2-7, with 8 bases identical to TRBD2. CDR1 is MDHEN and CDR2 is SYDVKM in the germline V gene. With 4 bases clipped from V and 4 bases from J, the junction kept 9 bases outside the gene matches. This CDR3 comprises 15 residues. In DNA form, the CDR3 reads TGTGCCAGCAGTTCCCCTTCGGCGGGAGGTTACGAGCAGTACTTC. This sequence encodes CASSSPSAGGYEQYF.

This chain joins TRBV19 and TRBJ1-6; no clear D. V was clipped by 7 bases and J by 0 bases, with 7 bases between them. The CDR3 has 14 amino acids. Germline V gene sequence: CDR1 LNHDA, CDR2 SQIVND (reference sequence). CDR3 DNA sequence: TGTGCCAGTACGTGGAGCTCCTATAATTCACCCCTCCACTTT. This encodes CASTWSSYNSPLHF.

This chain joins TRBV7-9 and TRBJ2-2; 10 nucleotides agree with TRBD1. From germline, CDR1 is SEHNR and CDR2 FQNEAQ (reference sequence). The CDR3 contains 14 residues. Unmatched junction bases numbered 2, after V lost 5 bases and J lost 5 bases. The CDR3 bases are TGTGCCAGCAGCCGGACAGGGGGGACCGGGGAGCTGTTTTTT. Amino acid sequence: CASSRTGGTGELFF.

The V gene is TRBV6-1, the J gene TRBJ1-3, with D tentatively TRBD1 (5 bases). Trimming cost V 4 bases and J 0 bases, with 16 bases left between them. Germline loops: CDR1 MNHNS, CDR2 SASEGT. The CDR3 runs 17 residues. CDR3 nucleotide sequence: TGTGCCAGCAGTGTGGCCCGACAGTTGCACTCTGGAAACACCATATATTTT. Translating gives CASSVARQLHSGNTIYF.

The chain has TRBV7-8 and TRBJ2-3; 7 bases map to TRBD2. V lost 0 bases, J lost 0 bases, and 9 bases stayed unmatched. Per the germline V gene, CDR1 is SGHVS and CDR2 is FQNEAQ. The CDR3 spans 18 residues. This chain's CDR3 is CASSLAPPAGTSTDTQYF. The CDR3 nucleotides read TGTGCCAGCAGCTTAGCGCCCCCAGCGGGGACTAGCACAGATACGCAGTATTTT.

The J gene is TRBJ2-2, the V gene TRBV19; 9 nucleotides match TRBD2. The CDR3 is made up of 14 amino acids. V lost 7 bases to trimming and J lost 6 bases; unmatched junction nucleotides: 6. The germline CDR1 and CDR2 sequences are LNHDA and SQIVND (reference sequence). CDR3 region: CASILAGAAGELFF. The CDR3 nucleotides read TGTGCCAGTATATTAGCGGGAGCCGCCGGGGAGCTGTTTTTT. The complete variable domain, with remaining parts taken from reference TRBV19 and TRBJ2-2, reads DGGITQSPKYLFRKEGQNVTLSCEQNLNHDAMYWYRQDPGQGLRLIYYSQIVNDFQKGDIAEGYSVSREKKESFPLTVTSAQKNPTAFYLCASILAGAAGELFFGEGSRLTVL.

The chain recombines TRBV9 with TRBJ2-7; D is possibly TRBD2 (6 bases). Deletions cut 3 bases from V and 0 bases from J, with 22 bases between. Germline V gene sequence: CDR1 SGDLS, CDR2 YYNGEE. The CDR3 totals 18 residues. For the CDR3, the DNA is TGTGCCAGCAGCGCACACATTCCCGGCGACGGGAGCTCCTACGAGCAGTACTTC. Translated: CASSAHIPGDGSSYEQYF.

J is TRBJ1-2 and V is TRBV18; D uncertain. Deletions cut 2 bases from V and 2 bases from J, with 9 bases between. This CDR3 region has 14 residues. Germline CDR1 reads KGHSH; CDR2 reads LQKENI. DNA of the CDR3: TGTGCCAGCTCACCATTTAGCCAGAACTATGGCTACACCTTC. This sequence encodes CASSPFSQNYGYTF.

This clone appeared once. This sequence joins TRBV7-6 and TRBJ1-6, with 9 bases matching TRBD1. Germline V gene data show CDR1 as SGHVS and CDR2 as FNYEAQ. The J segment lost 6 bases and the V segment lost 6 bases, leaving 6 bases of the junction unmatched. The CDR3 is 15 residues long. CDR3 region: CASRETGGSNSPLHF. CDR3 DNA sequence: TGTGCCAGCAGGGAAACAGGGGGCTCTAATTCACCCCTCCACTTT.

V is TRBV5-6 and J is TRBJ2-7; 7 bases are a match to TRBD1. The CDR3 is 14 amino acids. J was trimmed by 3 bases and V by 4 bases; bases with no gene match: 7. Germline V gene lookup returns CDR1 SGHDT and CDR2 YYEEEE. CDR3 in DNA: TGTGCCAGCAGCGGAAGGACAGGAGACTACGAGCAGTACTTC. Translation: CASSGRTGDYEQYF.